This TCR beta chain came from a study of T-cell reconstitution after alpha-beta-depleted transplantation in children. Library preparation (for TCRbeta) was performed with unique molecular identifiers. TCRdb independently ran MiXCR on the PCR reads; one entry per CDR3 protein. The table lists about 500,000 distinct CDR3 sequences, approximately 29% of them singletons, with 2.4% in the top ten. Trimming stripped 5 bases from V and 2 bases from J, with 13 bases between. The CDR3 is 13 amino acids. Germline CDR1 DFQATT, CDR2 SNEGSKA (reference sequence). The table lists this clonotype with a few counts. The V gene is TRBV20-1, the J gene TRBJ2-7; D may be TRBD1 or TRBD2 (5 bases each). Sequences were derived from PBMCs from the stem cell graft donor, sampled from the stem cell graft. The TCR originated in a human donor who donated a stem cell graft to a child with aplastic anemia. CDR3 sequence (DNA): TGCAGTGCTGACGATCGGGGACCCTACGAGCAGTACTTC. This translates into CSADDRGPYEQYF.